This T cell receptor beta chain appears in the sequencing data of a study of early T cells in non-severe SARS-CoV-2 infection. V lost 2 bases and J lost 4, with 15 bases in between. The CDR3 has 16 amino acids. Germline CDR1 reads KGHSH; CDR2 reads LQKENI. One entry per CDR3 protein, called by TCRdb with MiXCR from the 5' RACE reads. The table lists tens of thousands of distinct CDR3 sequences, roughly a tenth of them singletons, with 7.6% in the top ten. This clonotype was seen a handful of times. This sample comprised whole blood, obtained at baseline. The V gene is TRBV18, the J gene TRBJ2-4; D may correspond to TRBD1 or TRBD2 (5 bases each). The receptor was derived from an adult who was a healthcare worker with PCR-confirmed SARS-CoV-2 infection or an uninfected control (not recorded which). The CDR3 loop is CASSPGGTLSKNIQYF. CDR3 in DNA: TGTGCCAGCTCACCAGGGGGAACCCTCTCTAAAAACATTCAGTACTTC.